These 29 T cell receptor beta chains were all obtained from the same sample, sequenced in a study of monozygotic twins with inflammatory bowel disease. TCRdb reprocessed the 5' RACE reads and keeps a single row for each CDR3 protein, giving no DNA. The ten most abundant clones cover under 3.5% of a sample with under 200,000 distinct CDR3 sequences. The specimen sequenced was blood. The source is a human donor with ulcerative colitis or Crohn's disease, or a healthy co-twin of an affected twin (not recorded which).

The chain carries TRBV7-8 and TRBJ2-7. Germline CDR1 SGHVS, CDR2 FQNEAQ. There are 15 residues in the CDR3. The CDR3 spells CASSLVGRGVYEQYF.

The chain has TRBV11-2 and TRBJ2-2; checking the TCRdb D call of TRBD2 is not possible without DNA. The CDR3 totals 20 residues. Germline CDR1 and CDR2: SGHAT and FQNNGV. This chain's CDR3 is CASSPLRGTSGSGVTGELFF.

The chain has TRBV6-1 and TRBJ1-5; the D call from TCRdb, TRBD1, cannot be confirmed without DNA. The CDR3 consists of 15 residues. Germline V CDR1 and CDR2: MNHNS, SASEGT. CDR3 loop: CASGFGGRDHQPQHF.

The chain links TRBV6-2 or TRBV6-3 to TRBJ2-1; with no DNA, the TCRdb D assignment of TRBD1 cannot be verified. CDR1 is MNHEY, CDR2 SVGEGT, per germline. The CDR3 has 13 residues. This CDR3 reads CASRTLPGRWQFF.

The V and J genes are TRBV12-3 or TRBV12-4 and TRBJ2-6; TCRdb's D gene call, TRBD2, goes unchecked for lack of DNA. This CDR3 is built from 17 residues. CDR3: CASSSSRGLTGANVLTF.

The chain joins TRBV3-1 to TRBJ2-7; the TCRdb call, TRBD1, lacks DNA for checking. The length of the CDR3 is 15 residues. CDR1 and CDR2 (germline): LGHDT, YNNKEL (reference sequence). The CDR3 here is CASSHSGTGSYEQYF.

The J gene is TRBJ1-2, the V gene TRBV29-1; there is no DNA to check the TCRdb D call of TRBD1. This CDR3 is built from 12 residues. Germline CDR1 is SQVTM and CDR2 is ANQGSEA. CDR3 loop: CSVRQGAYGYTF. Full variable domain (remainder filled in from reference TRBV29-1 and TRBJ1-2): SAVISQKPSRDICQRGTSLTIQCQVDSQVTMMFWYRQQPGQSLTLIATANQGSEATYESGFVIDKFPISRPNLTFSTLTVSNMSPEDSSIYLCSVRQGAYGYTFGSGTRLTVV.

The V and J genes are TRBV12-3 or TRBV12-4 and TRBJ2-2. The CDR3 sequence is 12 residues long. The CDR3 here is CASHPRSGELFF.

The V and J genes are TRBV19 and TRBJ1-1. Germline CDR1 reads LNHDA; CDR2 reads SQIVND (reference sequence). The CDR3 is 14 amino acids. The CDR3 sequence: CASSIHTMNTEAFF.

The V call is TRBV29-1, the J call TRBJ2-6. The V gene's germline CDR1 is SQVTM and CDR2 ANQGSEA. This CDR3 is 13 amino acids long. This CDR3 reads CSFSSSGANVLTF.

The V call is TRBV6-5, the J call TRBJ2-3; TCRdb returns TRBD2, unconfirmable since there is no DNA. Germline CDR1 and CDR2: MNHEY and SVGAGI. This CDR3 region has 18 residues. CDR3 sequence reads: CASSRPGLAGLSTDTQYF.

The gene calls are TRBV7-6 and TRBJ1-5. Looked up from germline, CDR1 is SGHVS and CDR2 is FNYEAQ. The CDR3 spans 15 residues. Here the CDR3 reads CASSAEAGFNQPQHF.

The rearrangement links TRBV28 to TRBJ1-2. This CDR3 comprises 13 residues. Per the germline V gene, CDR1 is MDHEN and CDR2 is SYDVKM. CDR3 in amino acids: CASSFGGFYGYTF.

The gene calls are TRBV11-1 and TRBJ2-2; TCRdb gives TRBD1 as the D gene, but with no DNA this cannot be confirmed. Germline V gene data show CDR1 as SGHAT and CDR2 as FQDESV (reference sequence). The CDR3 covers 19 residues. This chain's CDR3 is CASSLGETGFSLGTGELFF. The whole variable domain, remainder taken from reference TRBV11-1 and TRBJ2-2, is EAEVAQSPRYKITEKSQAVAFWCDPISGHATLYWYRQILGQGPELLVQFQDESVVDDSQLPKDRFSAERLKGVDSTLKIQPAELGDSAMYLCASSLGETGFSLGTGELFFGEGSRLTVL.

The rearrangement joins TRBV20-1 to TRBJ2-1; absent DNA, TCRdb's TRBD2 call cannot be checked. The CDR3 is 17 residues long. Germline values: CDR1 DFQATT, CDR2 SNEGSKA (reference sequence). Here the CDR3 reads CSARALAGLLGYNEQFF.

The rearrangement uses TRBV5-1 and TRBJ2-1; TCRdb returns TRBD1, unconfirmable since there is no DNA. The germline V gene encodes CDR1 SGHRS and CDR2 YFSETQ. The CDR3 totals 15 residues. This CDR3 reads CASSLRTGIDNEQFF.

This chain uses TRBV6-5 with TRBJ1-1. The germline V gene has CDR1 MNHEY and CDR2 SVGAGI. The CDR3 totals 12 residues. This CDR3 reads CASSSPHTEAFF.

The V gene is TRBV30, the J gene TRBJ2-5. The CDR3 extends over 13 amino acids. CDR1 and CDR2 (germline): GTSNPN, SVGIG (reference sequence). This CDR3 is CAWSNGGQETQYF.

The V and J genes are TRBV29-1 and TRBJ2-1; no DNA is available, so the TRBD2 call from TCRdb remains unchecked. Germline values: CDR1 SQVTM, CDR2 ANQGSEA. This CDR3 has 13 amino acids. The CDR3 loop reads CSVVLAGGNEQFF.

This chain joins TRBV6-5 and TRBJ1-6; with no DNA, the TCRdb D assignment of TRBD1 cannot be verified. The V gene's germline CDR1 is MNHEY and CDR2 SVGAGI. The CDR3 runs 18 residues. CDR3 protein: CASSYSGRGYSYNSPLHF.

The V and J genes are TRBV24-1 and TRBJ2-3; TCRdb designates TRBD1, a call that cannot be tested without DNA. CDR3 length equals 18 residues. In germline, CDR1 is KGHDR, CDR2 SFDVKD. The CDR3 loop reads CATSDSWGADRARDTQYF.

V gene TRBV4-3 combines with J gene TRBJ1-6; with no DNA, the TCRdb D assignment of TRBD1 cannot be verified. Germline CDR1 is LGHNA and CDR2 is YSLEER. This CDR3 is built from 18 residues. CDR3 region: CASSPAGAGSSYNSPLHF.

The J gene is TRBJ2-2, the V gene TRBV18; lacking DNA, the TRBD2 call made by TCRdb goes unchecked. The CDR3 is 16 amino acids. Germline V gives CDR1 KGHSH, CDR2 LQKENI. CDR3 in amino acids: CASSSRDELRTGELFF.

The chain combines TRBV20-1 with TRBJ2-1. Germline V gene data show CDR1 as DFQATT and CDR2 as SNEGSKA (reference sequence). The length of the CDR3 is 11 residues. CDR3 in amino acids: CSARSTWEQFF.

This chain uses TRBV6-1 with TRBJ2-1. Germline CDR1 and CDR2: MNHNS and SASEGT. The CDR3 is 12 amino acids. CDR3 sequence: CASSETMNEQFF.

The chain is built from TRBV7-2 and TRBJ2-3; TCRdb gives TRBD1 as the D gene, but with no DNA this cannot be confirmed. The CDR3 loop spans 16 amino acids. Germline V gene lookup returns CDR1 SGHTA and CDR2 FQGNSA. This CDR3 reads CASTLRGSGVTDTQYF. The full variable domain, completed using reference TRBV7-2 and TRBJ2-3, is GAGVSQSPSNKVTEKGKDVELRCDPISGHTALYWYRQSLGQGLEFLIYFQGNSAPDKSGLPSDRFSAERTGGSVSTLTIQRTQQEDSAVYLCASTLRGSGVTDTQYFGPGTRLTVL.

This chain joins TRBV6-5 and TRBJ2-5; TCRdb reports TRBD2, a call that lacks DNA to check it against. The length of the CDR3 is 17 residues. The germline CDR1 and CDR2 sequences are MNHEY and SVGAGI. CDR3 sequence reads: CASSYSTRVLGQETQYF.

The chain is built from TRBV20-1 and TRBJ2-1; TCRdb outputs TRBD2, but without DNA this stays unchecked. Germline CDR1 is DFQATT and CDR2 is SNEGSKA (reference sequence). CDR3 length equals 19 residues. This CDR3 reads CSAREGRLAASLSYNEQFF.

The gene calls are TRBV4-3 and TRBJ1-2. Germline V gene sequence: CDR1 LGHNA, CDR2 YSLEER. This CDR3 has 14 amino acids. The chain's CDR3 is CASSQDRYRTGYTF.